The TCR beta chain under discussion was sequenced for a study of shared clonotypes between healthy human individuals. The germline V and J ends were trimmed by 3 bases and 4 bases, with 12 bases remaining between them. This CDR3 has 14 residues. CDR1 and CDR2 (germline): MNHNS, SASEGT. This table comes from immunoSEQ multiplex PCR, and its TCRdb copy is limited to in-frame clones, with some not included. The data contain some 500,000 clones, 79% of them singletons. The sequenced material came from PBMCs. This sequence was found in a woman between 40 and 55 years old in good health. Some clones in this sample may be carry-over from other donors' samples. The J gene is TRBJ1-2, the V gene TRBV6-1, with D possibly matching TRBD1 (5 bases). The CDR3: CASSERQGSYGYTF. The DNA of the CDR3 is TGTGCCAGCAGTGAGCGTCAGGGCAGCTATGGCTACACCTTC.